One T cell receptor (beta chain) is described in this entry. This CDR3 region has 14 residues. In germline, CDR1 is MNHEY, CDR2 SVGAGI. V lost 6 bases and J lost 5, with 14 bases in between. Sequencing was performed with immunoSEQ multiplex PCR; in TCRdb, only in-frame clones are kept and a portion is missing. The data contain about 37,000 clones, roughly 91% of them singletons. This specimen comes from a study of OX40 agonist ivuxolimab in advanced cancers. Whole-study context: Ivuxolimab, which is an agonistic anti-OX40 (CD134) antibody, was administered to the patients.

V gene TRBV6-5 combines with J gene TRBJ1-5; TRBD1 might be the D (5 bases). Here the sequenced sample was CD4+ or CD8+ T cells sorted from blood, taken in a trial of the OX40 agonist ivuxolimab. The source of this sequence is an adult with an advanced solid tumor such as melanoma, head and neck, liver or kidney cancer. The CDR3 nucleotides read TGTGCCAGCAGACCTCTACTGGGGGATCAGCCCCAGCATTTT. Translating it yields CASRPLLGDQPQHF.